This is a list of T cell receptor beta chains from one sample in a study of shared clonotypes between healthy human individuals. Clones were read by immunoSEQ multiplex PCR, and TCRdb kept only the in-frame ones, dropping some. There are roughly 2.2 million clones in the sample; about 92% occur only once, and around 0.4% lies in the top ten. Sequencing was performed on naive CD4+ T cells from PBMCs. The source is a man between 18 and 29 years old in good health. Some clones in this sample may be carry-over from other donors' samples. The CDR3 runs from the conserved cysteine through the conserved F or W. For some rows the clone size is stated as once, few or many, or as a class when expanded; others skip it.

CDR3aa: CASSPPGTGLVQYF
v_gene: TRBV5-4
abundance: NA
j_gene: TRBJ2-7

CDR3aa: CASSLGSGNIPYEQYF
v_gene: TRBV5-4
abundance: NA
j_gene: TRBJ2-7

CDR3aa: CASSGQGLAVQYEQYF
v_gene: TRBV28
abundance: NA
j_gene: TRBJ2-7

CDR3aa: CASSITASSYNEQFF
v_gene: TRBV19
abundance: NA
j_gene: TRBJ2-1

CDR3aa: CASSPGGEDRVVGYTF
v_gene: TRBV18
abundance: NA
j_gene: TRBJ1-2

CDR3aa: CATSRDMLGEGTIYF
v_gene: TRBV15
abundance: once
j_gene: TRBJ1-3

CDR3aa: CASSPGARGPHGYTF
v_gene: TRBV28
abundance: NA
j_gene: TRBJ1-2

CDR3aa: CAISESNQPQHF
v_gene: TRBV10-3
abundance: few
j_gene: TRBJ1-5

CDR3aa: CASSAPPSYEQYF
v_gene: TRBV9
abundance: NA
j_gene: TRBJ2-7

CDR3aa: CASSPLQAGVTTGELFF
v_gene: TRBV18
abundance: NA
j_gene: TRBJ2-2

CDR3aa: CASSLWGVGRANEKLFF
v_gene: TRBV28
abundance: NA
j_gene: TRBJ1-4

CDR3aa: CASSIYRGGNQPQHF
v_gene: TRBV19
abundance: NA
j_gene: TRBJ1-5

CDR3aa: CASSATGRDTQYF
v_gene: TRBV2
abundance: NA
j_gene: TRBJ2-3

CDR3aa: CAWSVQGGQHF
v_gene: TRBV30
abundance: NA
j_gene: TRBJ1-5

CDR3aa: CASSRGVYNEQFF
v_gene: TRBV14
abundance: NA
j_gene: TRBJ2-1

CDR3aa: CASTNDYEQYF
v_gene: TRBV5-1
abundance: NA
j_gene: TRBJ2-7

CDR3aa: CASSSGQIRLNEVGNTIYF
v_gene: TRBV7-8
abundance: NA
j_gene: TRBJ1-3

CDR3aa: CASSPGAGAGYEQYF
v_gene: TRBV11-3
abundance: NA
j_gene: TRBJ2-7

CDR3aa: CASSSGLQSYNEQFF
v_gene: TRBV5-5
abundance: NA
j_gene: TRBJ2-1

CDR3aa: CAIRGQKGVNQPQHF
v_gene: TRBV10-3
abundance: NA
j_gene: TRBJ1-5

CDR3aa: CASRNQETQYF
v_gene: TRBV6-1
abundance: once
j_gene: TRBJ2-5

CDR3aa: CSARDRVEQFF
v_gene: TRBV20-1
abundance: NA
j_gene: TRBJ2-1

CDR3aa: CASSSARDLEGTQYF
v_gene: TRBV28
abundance: NA
j_gene: TRBJ2-5

CDR3aa: CASSPRTSGLEETQYF
v_gene: TRBV9
abundance: NA
j_gene: TRBJ2-5

CDR3aa: CASSRQGNSYEQYF
v_gene: TRBV19
abundance: NA
j_gene: TRBJ2-7

CDR3aa: CASSHLETGLYEQYF
v_gene: TRBV18
abundance: once
j_gene: TRBJ2-7

CDR3aa: CASSQTGAYEQYF
v_gene: TRBV28
abundance: NA
j_gene: TRBJ2-7

CDR3aa: CASSVMGPYEQYF
v_gene: TRBV6-6
abundance: NA
j_gene: TRBJ2-7